The T cell receptor (beta chain) under discussion was sequenced for a study of blood T cell repertoires in COVID-19. Looking at the study overall: PBMCs, B-cell-depleted T cells, or T cells were the source of the cDNA or gDNA that made up the material.

TCRdb keeps only in-frame clones here, not all; method: immunoSEQ multiplex PCR. This sample has about 250,000 clones, with over 75% found just once. Adults between roughly 18 and 95 years of age took part from 20 to 25 US areas. This clone has a handful of counts. Germline CDR1 reads SGHVS; CDR2 reads FQNEAQ. The CDR3 runs 17 residues. With 3 bases removed from V and 2 bases from J, the gap between germline ends came to 18 bases. Sequenced sample: PBMCs or T cells enriched from blood (not recorded which). The sequence derives from a man aged 35-49 years who had recovered from COVID-19. V and J are TRBV7-8 and TRBJ2-3, with D maybe TRBD1 (5 bases). The CDR3 DNA follows: TGTGCCAGCAGCTTTCATTTGGTGGACACTGTCACAGATACGCAGTATTTT. It encodes CASSFHLVDTVTDTQYF.